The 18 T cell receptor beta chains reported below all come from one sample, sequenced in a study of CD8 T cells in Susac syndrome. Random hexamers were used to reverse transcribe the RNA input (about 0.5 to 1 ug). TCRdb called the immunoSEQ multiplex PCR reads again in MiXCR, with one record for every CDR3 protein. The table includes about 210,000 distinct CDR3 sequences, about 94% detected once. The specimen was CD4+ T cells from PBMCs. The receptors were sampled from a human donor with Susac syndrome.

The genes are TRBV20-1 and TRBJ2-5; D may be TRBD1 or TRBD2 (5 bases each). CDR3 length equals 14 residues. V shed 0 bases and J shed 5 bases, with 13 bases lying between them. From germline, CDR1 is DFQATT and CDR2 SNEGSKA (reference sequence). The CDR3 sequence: CSAREGRRPETQYF. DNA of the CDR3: TGCAGTGCTAGAGAGGGGCGGAGGCCCGAGACCCAGTACTTC.

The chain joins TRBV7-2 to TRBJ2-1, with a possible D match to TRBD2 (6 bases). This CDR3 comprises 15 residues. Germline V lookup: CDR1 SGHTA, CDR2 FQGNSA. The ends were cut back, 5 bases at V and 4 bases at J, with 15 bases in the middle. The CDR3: CASSPRAGTYNEQFF. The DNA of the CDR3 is TGTGCCAGCAGCCCTCGGGCGGGGACTTACAATGAGCAGTTCTTC.

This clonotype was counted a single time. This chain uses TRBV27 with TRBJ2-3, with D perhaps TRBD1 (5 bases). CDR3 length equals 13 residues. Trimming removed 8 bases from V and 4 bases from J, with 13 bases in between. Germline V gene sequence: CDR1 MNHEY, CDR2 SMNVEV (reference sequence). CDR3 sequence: CASRQFSSDTQYF. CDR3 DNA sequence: TGTGCCAGCCGACAGTTTTCCTCAGATACGCAGTATTTT.

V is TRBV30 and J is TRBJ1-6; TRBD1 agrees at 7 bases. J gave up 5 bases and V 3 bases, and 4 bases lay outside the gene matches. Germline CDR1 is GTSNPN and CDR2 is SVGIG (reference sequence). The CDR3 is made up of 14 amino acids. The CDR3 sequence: CAWRQGTDNSPLHF. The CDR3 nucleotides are TGTGCCTGGAGACAGGGGACGGATAATTCACCCCTCCACTTT.

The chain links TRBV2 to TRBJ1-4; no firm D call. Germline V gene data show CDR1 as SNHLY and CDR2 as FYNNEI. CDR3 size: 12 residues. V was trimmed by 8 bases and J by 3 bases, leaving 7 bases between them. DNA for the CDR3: TGTGCCAGCGTACGGCCTAATGAAAAACTGTTTTTT. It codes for CASVRPNEKLFF.

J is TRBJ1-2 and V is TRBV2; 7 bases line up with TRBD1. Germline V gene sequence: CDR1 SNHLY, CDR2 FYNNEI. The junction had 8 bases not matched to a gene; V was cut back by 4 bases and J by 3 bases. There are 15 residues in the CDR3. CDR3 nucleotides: TGTGCCAGCAGTGGGGCACGGGACAGTGACTATGGCTACACCTTC. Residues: CASSGARDSDYGYTF.

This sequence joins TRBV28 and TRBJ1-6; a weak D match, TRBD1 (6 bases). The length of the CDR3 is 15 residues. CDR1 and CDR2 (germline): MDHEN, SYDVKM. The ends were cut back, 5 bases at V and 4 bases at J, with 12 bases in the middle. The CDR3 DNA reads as TGTGCCAGCAGTACGACCGGACAGTATAATTCACCCCTCCACTTT. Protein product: CASSTTGQYNSPLHF. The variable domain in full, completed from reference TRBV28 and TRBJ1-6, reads DVKVTQSSRYLVKRTGEKVFLECVQDMDHENMFWYRQDPGLGLRLIYFSYDVKMKEKGDIPEGYSVSREKKERFSLILESASTNQTSMYLCASSTTGQYNSPLHFGNGTRLTVT.

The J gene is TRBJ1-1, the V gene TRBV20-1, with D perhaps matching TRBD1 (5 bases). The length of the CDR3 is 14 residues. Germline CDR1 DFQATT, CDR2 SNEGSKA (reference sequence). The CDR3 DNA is TGCAGCGCTGATGGCGGGGGGAGCAACACTGAAGCTTTCTTT. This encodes CSADGGGSNTEAFF.

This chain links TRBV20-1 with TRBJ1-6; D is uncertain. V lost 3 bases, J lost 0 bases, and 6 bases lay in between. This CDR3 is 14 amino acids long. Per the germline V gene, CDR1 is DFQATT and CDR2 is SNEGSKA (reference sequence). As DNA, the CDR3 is TGCAGTGCTAGTGAGAGCTCCTATAATTCACCCCTCCACTTT. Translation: CSASESSYNSPLHF.

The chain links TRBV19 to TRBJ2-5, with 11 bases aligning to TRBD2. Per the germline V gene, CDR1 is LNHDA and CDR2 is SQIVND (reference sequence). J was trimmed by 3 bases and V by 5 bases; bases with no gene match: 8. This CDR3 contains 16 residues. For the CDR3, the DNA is TGTGCCAGTAGTGCGCAAGGACTAGCGGGTAAAGAGACCCAGTACTTC. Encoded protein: CASSAQGLAGKETQYF. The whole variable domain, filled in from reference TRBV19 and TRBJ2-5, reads DGGITQSPKYLFRKEGQNVTLSCEQNLNHDAMYWYRQDPGQGLRLIYYSQIVNDFQKGDIAEGYSVSREKKESFPLTVTSAQKNPTAFYLCASSAQGLAGKETQYFGPGTRLLVL.

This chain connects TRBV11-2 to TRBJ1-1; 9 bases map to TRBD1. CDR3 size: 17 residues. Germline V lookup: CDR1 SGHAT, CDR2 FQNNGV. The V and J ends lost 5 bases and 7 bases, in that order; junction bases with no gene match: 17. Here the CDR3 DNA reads TGTGCCAGCAGCCGGTTTACGGGACAGGGAAGGGACGGTGAAGCTTTCTTT. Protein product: CASSRFTGQGRDGEAFF.

As DNA, the CDR3 is TGTGCCAGCACCCTAACTACGGCAGGGACTAACTATGGCTACACCTTC. It yields the protein CASTLTTAGTNYGYTF. The gene calls are TRBV7-9 and TRBJ1-2; D may be TRBD1 (5 bases). The CDR3 is made up of 16 amino acids. V lost 7 bases to trimming and J lost 0 bases, with 18 bases between them. CDR1 SEHNR and CDR2 FQNEAQ come from the germline V gene (reference sequence). The variable domain in full, with the rest retrieved from reference TRBV7-9 and TRBJ1-2, is DTGVSQNPRHKITKRGQNVTFRCDPISEHNRLYWYRQTLGQGPEFLTYFQNEAQLEKSRLLSDRFSAERPKGSFSTLEIQRTEQGDSAMYLCASTLTTAGTNYGYTFGSGTRLTVV.

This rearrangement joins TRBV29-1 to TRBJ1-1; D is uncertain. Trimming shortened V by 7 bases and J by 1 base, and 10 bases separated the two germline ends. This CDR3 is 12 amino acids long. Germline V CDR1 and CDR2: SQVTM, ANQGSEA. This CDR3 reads CSGVIGNTEAFF. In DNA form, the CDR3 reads TGCAGCGGCGTTATAGGGAACACTGAAGCTTTCTTT.

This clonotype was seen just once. The CDR3 DNA follows: TGCGCCAGCAGCAAGTCTCCGGGACGCGATTCTGGGGCCAACGTCCTGACTTTC. Its translation is CASSKSPGRDSGANVLTF. V and J are TRBV4-3 and TRBJ2-6; the D gene could be TRBD1 or TRBD2 (5 bases each). Germline V lookup: CDR1 LGHNA, CDR2 YSLEER. V was trimmed by 5 bases and J by 1 base, leaving 18 bases between them. The CDR3 consists of 18 residues.

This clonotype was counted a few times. This CDR3 reads CASSLDRATNEKLFF. The CDR3 DNA reads TGTGCCAGCAGCCTCGACAGGGCAACTAATGAAAAACTGTTTTTT. The chain joins TRBV7-2 to TRBJ1-4, with 7 positions matching TRBD1. In germline, CDR1 is SGHTA, CDR2 FQGNSA. This CDR3 is 15 amino acids long. The trim removed 5 bases at V and 0 bases at J, leaving 3 bases unmatched.

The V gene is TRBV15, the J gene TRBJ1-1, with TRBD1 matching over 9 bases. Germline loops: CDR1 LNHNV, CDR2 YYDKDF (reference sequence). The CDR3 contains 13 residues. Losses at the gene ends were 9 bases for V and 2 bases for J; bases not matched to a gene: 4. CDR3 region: CATGTGRNTEAFF. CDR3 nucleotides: TGTGCCACTGGGACAGGGAGAAACACTGAAGCTTTCTTT. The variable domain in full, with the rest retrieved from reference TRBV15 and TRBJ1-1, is DAMVIQNPRYQVTQFGKPVTLSCSQTLNHNVMYWYQQKSSQAPKLLFHYYDKDFNNEADTPDNFQSRRPNTSFCFLDIRSPGLGDTAMYLCATGTGRNTEAFFGQGTRLTVV.

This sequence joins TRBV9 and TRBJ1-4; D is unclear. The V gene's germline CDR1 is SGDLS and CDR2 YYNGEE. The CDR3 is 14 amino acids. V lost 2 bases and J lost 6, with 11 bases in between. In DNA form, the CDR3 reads TGTGCCAGCAGCGTCGGAACCGGGGATGAAAAACTGTTTTTT. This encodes CASSVGTGDEKLFF.

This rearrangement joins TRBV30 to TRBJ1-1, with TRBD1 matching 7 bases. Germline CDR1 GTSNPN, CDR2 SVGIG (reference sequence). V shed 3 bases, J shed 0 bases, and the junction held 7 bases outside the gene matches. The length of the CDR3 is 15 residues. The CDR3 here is CAWSPGTAMNTEAFF. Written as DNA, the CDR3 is TGTGCCTGGAGCCCTGGGACAGCCATGAACACTGAAGCTTTCTTT.